Given below is one T cell receptor (beta chain) in context. Its cognate antigen is unknown. The V gene lost 2 bases and the J gene lost 0 bases, with 11 bases spanning the gap. Germline V CDR1 and CDR2: LNHDA, SQIVND (reference sequence). The CDR3 is 15 residues long. Naivety among CD8 cells was defined by CD45RO negativity and positive CCR7 selection, thereby excluding terminally differentiated effector memory CD45RA+ cells. Healthy and HIV-negative, the adult donors had no recent acute infections or vaccinations. This entry comes from a study of shared clonotypes between healthy human individuals. Across the study: Each donor's CD8 memory used one plate, CD8 naive two, each CD4 subset three. Study-level points and caveats: Among a handful of donors, approximately 5% of naive CD4 clonotypes were found in common.

TCRdb's copy holds only in-frame clones and misses some; the assay was immunoSEQ multiplex PCR. The sample contains around 2,000,000 clones, 85% to 95% of which appear only once. The TCR originated in a man younger than 35 in good health. Some clones in this sample may be carry-over from other donors' samples. The V and J genes are TRBV19 and TRBJ2-7; D is perhaps TRBD2 (6 bases). The material sequenced was naive CD8+ T cells from PBMCs. The CDR3 nucleotides are TGTGCCAGTAGTATAATCGGCGGGAACTCCTACGAGCAGTACTTC. Its protein product is CASSIIGGNSYEQYF.